These 10 T cell receptor beta chains were sequenced from one sample in a study of neurological immune-mediated disorders. TCRdb analysed the 5' RACE reads with MiXCR anew, one entry per CDR3 protein. This table has 55,000 to 75,000 distinct CDR3 sequences, approximately 15% appearing once. Noted time point: longitudinal time-point 1 (baseline). Sequencing input: PBMCs. Receptors were obtained from a female donor with HTLV-1-associated myelopathy (HAM/TSP).

This clonotype was observed at least ten times. This rearrangement joins TRBV14 to TRBJ1-3; D may be TRBD1 (5 bases). Trimming stripped 1 base from V and 3 bases from J, with 13 bases between. This CDR3 has 16 amino acids. Germline V gene sequence: CDR1 SGHDN, CDR2 FVKESK. CDR3 amino acids: CASSQAWAGSGNTIYF. The CDR3 DNA follows: TGTGCCAGCAGCCAAGCTTGGGCAGGGAGTGGAAACACCATATATTTT.

This clonotype was seen repeatedly, ten times or more. The rearrangement uses TRBV9 and TRBJ2-7; 7 positions match TRBD2. The V and J ends lost 0 bases and 3 bases, in that order; junction bases with no gene match: 6. The germline V gene encodes CDR1 SGDLS and CDR2 YYNGEE. The CDR3 totals 15 residues. The chain's CDR3 is CASSVGSAGNYEQYF. As DNA, the CDR3 is TGTGCCAGCAGCGTAGGTTCAGCGGGGAACTACGAGCAGTACTTC.

Many counts were recorded for this clonotype. V gene TRBV4-2 combines with J gene TRBJ2-2; D remains unclear. The CDR3 totals 15 residues. CDR1 is LGHNA and CDR2 is YNFKEQ in the germline V gene. With 0 bases removed from V and 8 bases from J, the gap between germline ends came to 13 bases. The CDR3 nucleotides are TGTGCCAGCAGCCAAGACCCCGCCCGGCGGGGGGAGCTGTTTTTT. It codes for CASSQDPARRGELFF.

This clonotype has ten or more counts. At one of its ends the junction is not consistent with the germline gene, which may arise from a read error. The chain carries TRBV7-2 and TRBJ2-7, with 10 bases identical to TRBD2. Germline V CDR1 and CDR2: SGHTA, FQGNSA. There are 15 residues in the CDR3. CDR3 in DNA: TGTGCCAGCAGCCTAGCGGGGGATCCCTCCTACGAGCAGTACTTC. This translates into CASSLAGDPSYEQYF.

In regard to this clonotype: Since a much larger clone is just one base distant, this may be a read error. The DNA of the CDR3 is TGCATTGCTAGTAGCGGACAGGTCGTCGAGACCCAGTACTTC. Translated: CIASSGQVVETQYF. The chain has TRBV20-1 and TRBJ2-5; TRBD1 is a possible D gene (7 bases). Germline V gene sequence: CDR1 DFQATT, CDR2 SNEGSKA (reference sequence). The CDR3 extends over 14 amino acids.

This clonotype showed up many times. The chain links TRBV20-1 to TRBJ1-5; D gene unclear. Germline V gene sequence: CDR1 DFQATT, CDR2 SNEGSKA (reference sequence). Trimming stripped 0 bases from V and 3 bases from J, with 9 bases between. The CDR3 runs to 14 residues. CDR3 nucleotides: TGCAGTGCTAGAGATACACAACTCAATCAGCCCCAGCATTTT. Its translation is CSARDTQLNQPQHF.

This clonotype was counted at least ten times. The J gene is TRBJ1-5, the V gene TRBV20-1; 9 positions match TRBD1. Germline V CDR1 and CDR2: DFQATT, SNEGSKA (reference sequence). V lost 3 bases, J lost 9 bases, and 15 bases stayed unmatched. There are 16 residues in the CDR3. This chain's CDR3 is CSASSIRTGDRPPQHF. CDR3 DNA sequence: TGCAGTGCTAGCTCGATTAGGACAGGGGATCGTCCGCCCCAGCATTTT.

This clonotype has a count of ten or more. The rearrangement joins TRBV9 to TRBJ1-2, with unresolved D. The CDR3 spans 13 residues. Trimming removed 0 bases from V and 2 bases from J, with 5 bases in between. The germline gives CDR1 SGDLS, CDR2 YYNGEE. CDR3 sequence reads: CASSVGFNYGYTF. CDR3 DNA: TGTGCCAGCAGCGTAGGGTTCAACTATGGCTACACCTTC.

This clonotype was observed at least ten times. This rearrangement joins TRBV5-5 to TRBJ1-2; the match to TRBD1 covers 10 bases. V shed 2 bases and J 8 bases; nucleotides not matched to a gene: 3. The CDR3 covers 13 residues. Germline lookup yields CDR1 SGHKS and CDR2 YYEKEE (reference sequence). CDR3 in amino acids: CASSFRDRGGYTF. The CDR3 DNA reads TGTGCCAGCAGCTTCCGGGACAGGGGAGGCTACACCTTC.

This clonotype came up many times. The chain links TRBV5-1 to TRBJ2-3; D tentatively fits TRBD1 or TRBD2 (6 bases each). Trimming removed 2 bases from V and 2 bases from J, with 9 bases in between. The CDR3 has 14 residues. CDR1 and CDR2 from the germline V gene are SGHRS and YFSETQ. The CDR3 reads CASSFGGFTDTQYF. The CDR3 bases are TGCGCCAGCAGCTTCGGGGGCTTCACAGATACGCAGTATTTT.